The 18 T cell receptor beta chains given below trace back to one sample, sequenced in a study of blood T cell repertoires in COVID-19. Assay: immunoSEQ multiplex PCR; the TCRdb copy retains only in-frame clones and omits some. The table records fewer than 300,000 clones, roughly nine tenths of them present only once. Source material: peripheral blood. The receptors were gathered from a woman aged 25 to 45 with COVID-19, enrolled during active disease.

This rearrangement joins TRBV9 to TRBJ2-1, with 11 bases aligning to TRBD2. The CDR3 has 15 residues. In germline, CDR1 is SGDLS, CDR2 YYNGEE. V lost 5 bases to trimming and J lost 9 bases; unmatched junction nucleotides: 10. The CDR3 DNA sequence: TGTGCCAGCAGGGAAGTAGCGGGAGGGCCTAGTGAGCAGTTCTTC. Translating gives CASREVAGGPSEQFF. Variable domain in full (rest from reference TRBV9 and TRBJ2-1): DSGVTQTPKHLITATGQRVTLRCSPRSGDLSVYWYQQSLDQGLQFLIQYYNGEERAKGNILERFSAQQFPDLHSELNLSSLELGDSALYFCASREVAGGPSEQFFGPGTRLTVL.

The V and J genes are TRBV11-2 and TRBJ1-2; 7 positions match TRBD1. Per the germline V gene, CDR1 is SGHAT and CDR2 is FQNNGV. The CDR3 is 15 amino acids. V trimming: 2 bases; J trimming: 7 bases; junction bases outside the gene matches: 10. CDR3 sequence reads: CASSLLRRDRSGYTF. The CDR3 DNA follows: TGTGCCAGCAGCTTACTAAGGAGGGACAGATCTGGCTACACCTTC. The full variable domain, completed using reference TRBV11-2 and TRBJ1-2, is EAGVAQSPRYKIIEKRQSVAFWCNPISGHATLYWYQQILGQGPKLLIQFQNNGVVDDSQLPKDRFSAERLKGVDSTLKIQPAKLEDSAVYLCASSLLRRDRSGYTFGSGTRLTVV.

This chain uses TRBV2 with TRBJ1-5, with TRBD1 identical over 10 bases. The CDR3 is 14 residues long. CDR1 and CDR2 (germline): SNHLY, FYNNEI. V lost 7 bases, J lost 6 bases, and 6 bases stayed unmatched. CDR3 residues: CASTGQGVGQPQHF. CDR3 bases: TGTGCCAGCACCGGACAGGGGGTGGGTCAGCCCCAGCATTTT.

The chain joins TRBV11-3 to TRBJ2-1; weak D call: TRBD2 (6 bases). Germline V gene sequence: CDR1 SGHNT, CDR2 YENEEA. This CDR3 is 15 amino acids long. V lost 3 bases, J lost 4 bases, and 13 bases lay in between. This CDR3 reads CASSFRTGTYNEQFF. CDR3 coding DNA: TGTGCCAGCAGCTTTAGAACCGGGACTTACAATGAGCAGTTCTTC.

The rearrangement joins TRBV24-1 to TRBJ2-5, with 7 bases aligning to TRBD1. Germline CDR1 reads KGHDR; CDR2 reads SFDVKD. There are 16 residues in the CDR3. The J segment lost 1 base and the V segment lost 4 bases, leaving 8 bases of the junction unmatched. The CDR3 sequence: CATSEPRQGLQETQYF. The CDR3 bases are TGTGCCACCAGTGAACCCCGACAGGGTCTCCAAGAGACCCAGTACTTC.

V usage is TRBV7-6 and J usage is TRBJ1-1; possibly TRBD1 for D (6 bases). The CDR3 extends over 14 amino acids. Germline values: CDR1 SGHVS, CDR2 FNYEAQ. Trimming stripped 4 bases from V and 7 bases from J, with 16 bases between. CDR3 sequence (DNA): TGTGCCAGCAGCTCGGGACACCCAAGGGATGAAGCTTTCTTT. Encoded protein: CASSSGHPRDEAFF.

A single count supports this clone. The gene calls are TRBV5-1 and TRBJ1-5; possibly TRBD1 for D (6 bases). CDR1 SGHRS and CDR2 YFSETQ come from the germline V gene. Trimming left V 0 bases short and J 11 bases short, with 15 bases between. This CDR3 spans 14 amino acids. The CDR3 DNA is TGCGCCAGCAGCTTGGAAGCAGGGGCGGAGGCCCAGCATTTT. Protein: CASSLEAGAEAQHF.

The chain has TRBV7-8 and TRBJ2-6, with D tentatively TRBD1 (5 bases). V was cut by 5 bases and J by 2 bases, with 10 bases left in between. Germline values: CDR1 SGHVS, CDR2 FQNEAQ. There are 15 residues in the CDR3. The CDR3 loop reads CASSLRETGANVLTF. The CDR3 DNA sequence: TGTGCCAGCAGCCTCAGGGAAACTGGGGCCAACGTCCTGACTTTC.

The chain carries TRBV19 and TRBJ1-1; no clear D gene. Germline V gene data show CDR1 as LNHDA and CDR2 as SQIVND (reference sequence). V was trimmed by 6 bases and J by 5 bases, leaving 19 bases between them. This CDR3 is built from 15 residues. CDR3 nucleotide sequence: TGTGCCAGTAGCCCTAGATCAATGACTAGAACTGAAGCTTTCTTT. It encodes CASSPRSMTRTEAFF.

V is TRBV10-3 and J is TRBJ1-1, with D possibly TRBD1 on 6 matching bases. The CDR3 length is 13 residues. V was cut by 2 bases and J by 6 bases, with 10 bases left in between. Germline loops: CDR1 ENHRY, CDR2 SYGVKD. The CDR3: CAISEHEGAEAFF. CDR3 sequence (DNA): TGTGCCATCAGTGAGCATGAGGGGGCTGAAGCTTTCTTT.

This clone was seen just once. V usage is TRBV6-1 and J usage is TRBJ1-6; no clear D gene. Germline V gene sequence: CDR1 MNHNS, CDR2 SASEGT. Trimming shortened V by 1 base and J by 14 bases, and 15 bases separated the two germline ends. The length of the CDR3 is 14 residues. CDR3: CASSEGRATPALHF. As DNA, the CDR3 is TGTGCCAGCAGTGAAGGCAGAGCGACTCCGGCCCTCCACTTT.

The V call is TRBV6-5, the J call TRBJ2-7, with D possibly being TRBD1 (6 bases). Trimming left V 5 bases short and J 4 bases short, with 15 bases between. CDR1 and CDR2 (germline): MNHEY, SVGAGI. The CDR3 consists of 14 residues. CDR3 protein: CASSLGRGEYEQYF. The CDR3, as DNA: TGTGCCAGCAGTCTGGGCAGGGGAGAGTACGAGCAGTACTTC.

This chain joins TRBV9 and TRBJ1-1, with D uncertain. Germline CDR1 is SGDLS and CDR2 is YYNGEE. Trimming removed 0 bases at V and 4 bases at J, with 10 bases between. CDR3 length: 14 residues. CDR3 DNA: TGTGCCAGCAGCGTAGGGTCCACCGGCACTGAAGCTTTCTTT. Its translation is CASSVGSTGTEAFF.

The CDR3 loop is CASSLESRQGYEKLFF. The CDR3 DNA is TGTGCCAGCAGCTTAGAATCGAGACAGGGGTACGAAAAACTGTTTTTT. The V gene is TRBV11-2, the J gene TRBJ1-4, with 8 bases that match TRBD1. CDR3 size: 16 residues. V lost 0 bases to trimming and J lost 8 bases; unmatched junction nucleotides: 8. Germline lookup yields CDR1 SGHAT and CDR2 FQNNGV.

The J gene is TRBJ2-3, the V gene TRBV7-3; 8 positions agree with TRBD1. V lost 5 bases to trimming and J lost 6 bases; unmatched junction nucleotides: 13. CDR1 is SGHTA and CDR2 is FQGTGA in the germline V gene. The CDR3 runs to 16 residues. The CDR3 is CASSAGDRLSSDTQYF. The CDR3 nucleotides are TGTGCCAGCAGCGCTGGGGACAGGCTAAGTTCGGATACGCAGTATTTT.

The chain recombines TRBV6-4 with TRBJ1-6; a possible D gene is TRBD1 (5 bases). Per the germline V gene, CDR1 is MRHNA and CDR2 is SNTAGT. The CDR3 is 15 residues long. Between the trimmed V and J ends, which lost 10 bases and 8 bases, there was a span of 21 bases. CDR3 nucleotide sequence: TGTGCCACCTCTATCCCCCCGGGGGGTCATTCACCCCTCCACTTT. Translated: CATSIPPGGHSPLHF.

The rearrangement joins TRBV3-1 (or the pseudogene TRBV3-2) to TRBJ2-3, with TRBD1 as a possible D gene (5 bases). The V gene lost 0 bases and the J gene lost 3 bases, with 13 bases spanning the gap. The CDR3 runs 16 residues. The V gene's germline CDR1 is LGHDT and CDR2 YNNKEL (reference sequence). CDR3 DNA sequence: TGTGCCAGCAGCCAAGAAGTACAGGCAGAAACAGATACGCAGTATTTT. Residues: CASSQEVQAETDTQYF.

The chain recombines TRBV27 with TRBJ1-1; D is unresolved. This CDR3 is 16 amino acids long. The V and J ends lost 10 bases and 0 bases respectively, with 21 bases between them. Germline V gives CDR1 MNHEY, CDR2 SMNVEV (reference sequence). CDR3 protein: CATKGGGGLMNTEAFF. The CDR3 nucleotides read TGTGCCACCAAGGGCGGTGGAGGGCTTATGAACACTGAAGCTTTCTTT.